This T cell receptor beta chain was documented in a study of T-cell reconstitution after alpha-beta-depleted transplantation in children. Preparation of the TCRbeta library was carried out with unique molecular identifiers. TCRdb redid the calling of the PCR reads with MiXCR, one entry per CDR3 protein. This sample has approximately 520,000 distinct CDR3 sequences, with approximately 32% found just once. The V gene end was trimmed by 4 bases and the J gene end by 8 bases; junction bases not matched to a gene: 6. This CDR3 is 12 amino acids long. Germline V gene sequence: CDR1 SQVTM, CDR2 ANQGSEA. The source of this sequence is a human donor who donated a stem cell graft to a child with aplastic anemia. The sequenced sample was PBMCs from the stem cell graft donor, obtained from the stem cell graft. The chain joins TRBV29-1 to TRBJ1-2, with 8 bases identical to TRBD1. CDR3 sequence: CSVAPDRGGYTF. CDR3 nucleotide sequence: TGCAGCGTTGCACCAGACAGGGGCGGCTACACCTTC.